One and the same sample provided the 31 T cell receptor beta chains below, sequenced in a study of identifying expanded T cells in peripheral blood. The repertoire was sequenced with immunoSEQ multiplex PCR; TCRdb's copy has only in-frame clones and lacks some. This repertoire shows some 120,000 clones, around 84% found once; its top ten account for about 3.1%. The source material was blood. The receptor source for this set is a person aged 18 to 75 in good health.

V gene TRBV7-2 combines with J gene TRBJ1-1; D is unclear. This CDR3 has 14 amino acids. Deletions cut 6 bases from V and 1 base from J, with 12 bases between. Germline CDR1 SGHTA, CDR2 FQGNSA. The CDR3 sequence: CASSTIRANTEAFF. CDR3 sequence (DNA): TGTGCCAGCAGTACTATCCGAGCGAACACTGAAGCTTTCTTT.

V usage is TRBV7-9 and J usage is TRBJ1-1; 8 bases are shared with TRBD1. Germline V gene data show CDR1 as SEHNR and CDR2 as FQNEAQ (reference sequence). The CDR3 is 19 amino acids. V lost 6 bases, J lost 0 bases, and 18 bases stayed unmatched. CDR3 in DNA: TGTGCCAGCAGTCCGGCTCCCGGGACAGGTAGATTGGTGAACACTGAAGCTTTCTTT. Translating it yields CASSPAPGTGRLVNTEAFF.

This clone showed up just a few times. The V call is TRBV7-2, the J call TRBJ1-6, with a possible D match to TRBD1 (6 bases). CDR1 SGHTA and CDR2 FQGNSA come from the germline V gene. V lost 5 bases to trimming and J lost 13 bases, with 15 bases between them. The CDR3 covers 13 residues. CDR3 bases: TGTGCCAGCAGCAGGGACAAGCAGTTGCCCCTCCACTTT. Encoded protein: CASSRDKQLPLHF.

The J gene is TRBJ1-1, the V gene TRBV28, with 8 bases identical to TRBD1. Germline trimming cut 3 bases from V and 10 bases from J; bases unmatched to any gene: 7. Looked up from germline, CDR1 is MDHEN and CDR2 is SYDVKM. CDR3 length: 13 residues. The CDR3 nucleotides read TGTGCCAGCAGTTTCCCGGGACAGGCTGGAGCTTTCTTT. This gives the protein CASSFPGQAGAFF. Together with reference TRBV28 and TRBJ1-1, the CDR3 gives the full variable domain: DVKVTQSSRYLVKRTGEKVFLECVQDMDHENMFWYRQDPGLGLRLIYFSYDVKMKEKGDIPEGYSVSREKKERFSLILESASTNQTSMYLCASSFPGQAGAFFGQGTRLTVV.

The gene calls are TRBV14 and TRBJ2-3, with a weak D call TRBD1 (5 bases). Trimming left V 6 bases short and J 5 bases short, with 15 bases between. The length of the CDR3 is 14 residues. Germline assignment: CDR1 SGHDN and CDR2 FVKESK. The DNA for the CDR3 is TGTGCCAGCAGTGAAGGGGAAGTTGTAGATACGCAGTATTTT. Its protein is CASSEGEVVDTQYF.

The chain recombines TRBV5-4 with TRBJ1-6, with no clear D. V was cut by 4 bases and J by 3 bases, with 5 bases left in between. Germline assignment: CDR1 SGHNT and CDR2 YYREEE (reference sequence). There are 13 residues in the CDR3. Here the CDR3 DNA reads TGTGCCAGCAGCACGGGCTATAATTCACCCCTCCACTTT. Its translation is CASSTGYNSPLHF.

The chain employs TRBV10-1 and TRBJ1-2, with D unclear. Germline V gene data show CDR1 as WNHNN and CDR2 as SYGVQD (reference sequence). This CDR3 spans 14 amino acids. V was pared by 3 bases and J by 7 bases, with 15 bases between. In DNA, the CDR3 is TGCGCCAGCAGTGACGGCCGCGAGTGGAGTGGCTACACCTTC. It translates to CASSDGREWSGYTF.

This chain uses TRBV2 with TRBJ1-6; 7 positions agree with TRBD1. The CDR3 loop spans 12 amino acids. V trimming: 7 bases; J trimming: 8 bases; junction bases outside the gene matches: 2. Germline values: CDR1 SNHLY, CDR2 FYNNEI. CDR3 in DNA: TGTGCCAGCACCGGGACAGATTCACCCCTCCACTTT. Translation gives CASTGTDSPLHF.

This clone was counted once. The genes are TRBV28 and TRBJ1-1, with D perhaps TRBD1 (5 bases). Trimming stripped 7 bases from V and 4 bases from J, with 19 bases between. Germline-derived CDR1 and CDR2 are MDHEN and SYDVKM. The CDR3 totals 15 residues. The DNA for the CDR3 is TGTGCCAGCACTATACCCCAGGGATTTGGCACTGAAGCTTTCTTT. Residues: CASTIPQGFGTEAFF.

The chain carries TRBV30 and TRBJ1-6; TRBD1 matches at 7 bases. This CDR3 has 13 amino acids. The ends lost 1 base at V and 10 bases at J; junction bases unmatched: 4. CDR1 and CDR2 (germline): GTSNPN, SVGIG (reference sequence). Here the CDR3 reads CAWSGQGSSPLHF. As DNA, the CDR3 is TGTGCCTGGAGTGGACAGGGTAGCTCACCCCTCCACTTT.

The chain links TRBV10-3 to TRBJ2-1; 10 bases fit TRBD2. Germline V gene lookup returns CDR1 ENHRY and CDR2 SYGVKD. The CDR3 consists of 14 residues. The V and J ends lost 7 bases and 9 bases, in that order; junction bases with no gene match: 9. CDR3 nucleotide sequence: TGTGCCATCACGGACAGAGCGGGGGGGAGTGAGCAGTTCTTC. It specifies CAITDRAGGSEQFF.

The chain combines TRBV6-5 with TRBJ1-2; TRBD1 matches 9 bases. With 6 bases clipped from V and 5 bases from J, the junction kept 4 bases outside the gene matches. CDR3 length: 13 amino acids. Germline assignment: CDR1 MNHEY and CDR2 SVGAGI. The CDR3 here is CASSWDRDYGYTF. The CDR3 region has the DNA TGTGCCAGCAGCTGGGACAGGGATTATGGCTACACCTTC.

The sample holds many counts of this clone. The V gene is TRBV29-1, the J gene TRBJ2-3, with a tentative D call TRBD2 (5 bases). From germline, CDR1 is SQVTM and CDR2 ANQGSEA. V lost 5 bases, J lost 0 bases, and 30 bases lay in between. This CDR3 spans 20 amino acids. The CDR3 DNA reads TGCAGCGTTCCTTGGAGCATTCTTTCGAGCGGAACCTTTAGCACAGATACGCAGTATTTT. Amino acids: CSVPWSILSSGTFSTDTQYF.

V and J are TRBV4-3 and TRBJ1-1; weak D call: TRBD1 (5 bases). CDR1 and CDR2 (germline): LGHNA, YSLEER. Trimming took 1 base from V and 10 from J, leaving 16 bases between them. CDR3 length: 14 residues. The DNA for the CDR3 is TGCGCCAGCAGCCAAGGGACATCGGGAGATGGAGCTTTCTTT. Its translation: CASSQGTSGDGAFF.

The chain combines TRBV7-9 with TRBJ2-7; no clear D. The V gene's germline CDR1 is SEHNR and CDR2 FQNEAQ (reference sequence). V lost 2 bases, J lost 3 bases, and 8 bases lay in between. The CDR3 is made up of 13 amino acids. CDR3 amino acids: CASSLTQDYEQYF. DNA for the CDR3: TGTGCCAGCAGCTTAACCCAGGACTACGAGCAGTACTTC.

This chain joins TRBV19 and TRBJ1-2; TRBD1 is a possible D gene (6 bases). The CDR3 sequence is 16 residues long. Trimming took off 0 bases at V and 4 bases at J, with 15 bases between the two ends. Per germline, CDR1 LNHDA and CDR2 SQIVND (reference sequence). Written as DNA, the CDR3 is TGTGCCAGTAGTATAGAAGGGGGGGGGCCGTTCTATGGCTACACCTTC. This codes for CASSIEGGGPFYGYTF.

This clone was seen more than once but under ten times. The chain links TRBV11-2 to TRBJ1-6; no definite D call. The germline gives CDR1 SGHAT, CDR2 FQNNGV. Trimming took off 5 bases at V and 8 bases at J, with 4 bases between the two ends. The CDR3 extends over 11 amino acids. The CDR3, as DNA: TGTGCCAGCAGCCGCGATTCACCCCTCCACTTT. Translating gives CASSRDSPLHF.

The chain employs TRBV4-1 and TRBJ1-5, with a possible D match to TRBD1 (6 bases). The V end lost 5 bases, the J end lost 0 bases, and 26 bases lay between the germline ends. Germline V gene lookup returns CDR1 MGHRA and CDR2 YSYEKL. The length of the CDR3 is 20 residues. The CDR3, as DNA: TGCGCCAGCAGCTATACTACCGGGACACGGGACCTTTATAGCAATCAGCCCCAGCATTTT. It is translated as CASSYTTGTRDLYSNQPQHF.

CDR3 in DNA: TGCAGCGTTCGGCCGGGGTGGGAGACCCAGTACTTC. It is translated as CSVRPGWETQYF. The chain recombines TRBV29-1 with TRBJ2-5; D might be TRBD2 (5 bases). Trimming stripped 5 bases from V and 5 bases from J, with 12 bases between. CDR3 length equals 12 residues. Germline lookup yields CDR1 SQVTM and CDR2 ANQGSEA.

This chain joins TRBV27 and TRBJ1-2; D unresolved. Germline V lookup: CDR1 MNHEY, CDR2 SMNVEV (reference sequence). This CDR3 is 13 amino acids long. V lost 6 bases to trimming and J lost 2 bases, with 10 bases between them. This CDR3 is CASSPRRNYGYTF. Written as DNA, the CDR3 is TGTGCCAGCAGCCCCAGGCGGAACTATGGCTACACCTTC.

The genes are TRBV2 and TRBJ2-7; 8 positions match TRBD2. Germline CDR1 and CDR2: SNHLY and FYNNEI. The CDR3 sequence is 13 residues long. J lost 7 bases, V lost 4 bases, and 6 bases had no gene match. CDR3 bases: TGTGCCAGCAGTGTTTTGGGGACTAGGGAGCAGTACTTC. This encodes CASSVLGTREQYF.

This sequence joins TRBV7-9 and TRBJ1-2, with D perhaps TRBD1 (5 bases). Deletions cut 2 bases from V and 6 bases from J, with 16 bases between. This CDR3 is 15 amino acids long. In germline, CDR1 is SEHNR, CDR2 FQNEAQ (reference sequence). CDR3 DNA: TGTGCCAGCAGCTTAACCTTACGCAGGGATGATGGCTACACCTTC. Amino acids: CASSLTLRRDDGYTF.

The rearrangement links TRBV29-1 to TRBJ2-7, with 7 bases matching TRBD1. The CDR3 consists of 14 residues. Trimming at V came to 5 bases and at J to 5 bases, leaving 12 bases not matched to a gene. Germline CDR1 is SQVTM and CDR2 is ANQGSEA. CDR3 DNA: TGCAGCGTTATGTTAGGGGGCAAGGGGAACGAGCAGTACTTC. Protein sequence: CSVMLGGKGNEQYF.

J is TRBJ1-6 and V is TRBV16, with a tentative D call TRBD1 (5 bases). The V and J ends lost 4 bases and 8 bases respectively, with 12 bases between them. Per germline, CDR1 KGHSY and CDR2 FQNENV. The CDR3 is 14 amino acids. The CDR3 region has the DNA TGTGCCAGCAGCCCCCAGGGCCTGGATTCACCCCTCCACTTT. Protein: CASSPQGLDSPLHF.

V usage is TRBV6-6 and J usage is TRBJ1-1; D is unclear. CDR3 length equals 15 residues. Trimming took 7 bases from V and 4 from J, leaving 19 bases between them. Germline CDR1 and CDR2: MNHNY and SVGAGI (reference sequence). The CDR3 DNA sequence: TGTGCCAGCACCTACCGTCCGGTGGGGAGCACTGAAGCTTTCTTT. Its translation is CASTYRPVGSTEAFF.

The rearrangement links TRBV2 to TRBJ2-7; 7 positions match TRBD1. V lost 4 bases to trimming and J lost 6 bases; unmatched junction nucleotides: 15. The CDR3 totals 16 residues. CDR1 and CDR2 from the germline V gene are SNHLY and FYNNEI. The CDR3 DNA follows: TGTGCCAGCAGTGTACCCCCTTCGACAGGGCTTCGCGAGCAGTACTTC. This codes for CASSVPPSTGLREQYF.

CDR3 loop: CASSQDGTESGQPQHF. The CDR3 DNA sequence: TGCGCCAGCAGCCAAGACGGCACCGAATCGGGTCAGCCCCAGCATTTT. This rearrangement joins TRBV4-3 to TRBJ1-5; D unclear. The germline CDR1 and CDR2 sequences are LGHNA and YSLEER. The CDR3 runs 16 residues. Trimming took off 0 bases at V and 6 bases at J, with 15 bases between the two ends.

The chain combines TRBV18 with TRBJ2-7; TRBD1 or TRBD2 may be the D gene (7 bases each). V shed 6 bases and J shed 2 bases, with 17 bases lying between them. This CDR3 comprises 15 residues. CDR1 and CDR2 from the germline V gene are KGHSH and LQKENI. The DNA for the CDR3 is TGTGCCAGCTCCGGGGGGACAGCGAATGCCTACGAGCAGTACTTC. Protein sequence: CASSGGTANAYEQYF.

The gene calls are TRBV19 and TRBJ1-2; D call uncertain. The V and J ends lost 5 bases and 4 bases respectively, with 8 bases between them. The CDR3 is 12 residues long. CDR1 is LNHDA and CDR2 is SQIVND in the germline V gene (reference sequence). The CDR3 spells CASSEQTYGYTF. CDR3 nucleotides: TGTGCCAGTAGTGAACAGACCTATGGCTACACCTTC.

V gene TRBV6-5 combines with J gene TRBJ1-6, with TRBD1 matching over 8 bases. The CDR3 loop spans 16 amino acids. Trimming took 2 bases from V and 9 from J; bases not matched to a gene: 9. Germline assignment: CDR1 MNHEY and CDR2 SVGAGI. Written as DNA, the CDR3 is TGTGCCAGCAGTTACGATGACCCAGGGGGCTCTTCACCCCTCCACTTT. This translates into CASSYDDPGGSSPLHF.

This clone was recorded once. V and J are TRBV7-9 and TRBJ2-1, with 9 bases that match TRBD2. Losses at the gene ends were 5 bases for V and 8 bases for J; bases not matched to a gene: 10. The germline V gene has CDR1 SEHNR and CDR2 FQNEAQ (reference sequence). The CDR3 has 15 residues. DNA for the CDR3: TGTGCCAGCAGCGACCCTAGCGGGGTAGGTTATGAGCAGTTCTTC. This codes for CASSDPSGVGYEQFF.